Listed here is a single T cell receptor (beta chain). Germline CDR1 is MDHEN and CDR2 is SYDVKM. Between the trimmed V and J ends, which lost 8 bases and 5 bases, there was a span of 12 bases. There are 12 residues in the CDR3. The data were obtained in a study of blood T cell repertoires in COVID-19. Study-wide context: Samples representing acute and convalescent COVID-19 were sourced from the United States, Italy and Spain.

Sequencing used immunoSEQ multiplex PCR; TCRdb keeps in-frame clones, though not all of them. The profile shows 30,000 to 40,000 clones, roughly 89% of them singletons. Sequenced sample: peripheral blood. The clonotype was recovered from a man aged 55 to 70 with active or convalescent COVID-19. J is TRBJ1-2 and V is TRBV28; a possible D gene is TRBD1 (6 bases). The CDR3 nucleotides are TGTGCCAGCCGGGGAGGGGGGTATGGCTACACCTTC. Protein product: CASRGGGYGYTF.